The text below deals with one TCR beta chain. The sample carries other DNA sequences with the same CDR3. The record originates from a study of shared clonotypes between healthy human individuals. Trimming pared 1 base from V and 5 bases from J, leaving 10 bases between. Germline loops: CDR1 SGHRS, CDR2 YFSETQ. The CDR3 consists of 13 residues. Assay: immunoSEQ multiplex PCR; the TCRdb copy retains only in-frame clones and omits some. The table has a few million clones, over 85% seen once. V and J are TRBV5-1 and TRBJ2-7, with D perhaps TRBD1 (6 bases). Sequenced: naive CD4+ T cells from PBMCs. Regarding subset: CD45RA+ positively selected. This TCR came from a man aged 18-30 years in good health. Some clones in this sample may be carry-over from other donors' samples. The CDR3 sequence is CASSLQGPDEQYF. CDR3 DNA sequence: TGCGCCAGCAGCTTGCAGGGGCCGGACGAGCAGTACTTC.